The clone carrying this TCR beta chain was found a few times. What it binds is unknown. The sequenced template was cDNA made from the entire isolated RNA. Data came from immunoSEQ multiplex PCR; TCRdb stores just in-frame clones and leaves some out. The data contain hundreds of thousands of clones, over 11% of them singletons. This sample was included in a study of beta chain features in type 1 diabetes. The study's findings and limits: These data did not resolve whether HLA type affects TCRB rearrangement. In every one of the four CD4+ subsets, TCRB CDR3s were moderately but significantly shorter in Type 1 diabetes patients.

This clonotype was obtained from a man aged 18 to 30 with type 1 diabetes. Sequenced: naive CD4+ T cells from blood.

The CDR3 bases are TGTGCCAGCAGCGTAGCATCTTACACAGATACGCAGTATTTT. Encoded protein: CASSVASYTDTQYF. The chain links TRBV9 to TRBJ2-3; D is unclear. The CDR3 totals 14 residues. Germline CDR1 SGDLS, CDR2 YYNGEE. The ends were cut back, 0 bases at V and 2 bases at J, with 7 bases in the middle.